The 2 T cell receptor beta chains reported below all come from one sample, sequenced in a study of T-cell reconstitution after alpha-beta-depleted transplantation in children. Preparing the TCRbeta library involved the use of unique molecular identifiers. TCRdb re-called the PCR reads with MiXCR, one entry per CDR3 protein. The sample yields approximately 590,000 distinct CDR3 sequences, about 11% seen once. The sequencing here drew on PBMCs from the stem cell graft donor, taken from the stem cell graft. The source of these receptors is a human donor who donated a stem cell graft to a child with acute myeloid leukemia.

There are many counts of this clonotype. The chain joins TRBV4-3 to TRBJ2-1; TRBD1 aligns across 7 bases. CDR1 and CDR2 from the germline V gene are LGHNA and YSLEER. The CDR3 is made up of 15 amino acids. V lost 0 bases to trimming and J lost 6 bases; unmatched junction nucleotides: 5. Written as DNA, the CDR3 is TGCGCCAGCAGCCAAGATCTTCCAGGGGGCAATGAGCAGTTCTTC. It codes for CASSQDLPGGNEQFF.

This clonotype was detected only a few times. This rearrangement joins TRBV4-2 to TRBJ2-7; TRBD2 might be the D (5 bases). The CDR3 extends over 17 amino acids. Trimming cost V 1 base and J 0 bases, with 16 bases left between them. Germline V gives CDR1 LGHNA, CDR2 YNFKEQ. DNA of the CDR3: TGTGCCAGCAGCCAAGGAGGGAGATCCCAAAGCTCCTACGAGCAGTACTTC. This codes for CASSQGGRSQSSYEQYF.